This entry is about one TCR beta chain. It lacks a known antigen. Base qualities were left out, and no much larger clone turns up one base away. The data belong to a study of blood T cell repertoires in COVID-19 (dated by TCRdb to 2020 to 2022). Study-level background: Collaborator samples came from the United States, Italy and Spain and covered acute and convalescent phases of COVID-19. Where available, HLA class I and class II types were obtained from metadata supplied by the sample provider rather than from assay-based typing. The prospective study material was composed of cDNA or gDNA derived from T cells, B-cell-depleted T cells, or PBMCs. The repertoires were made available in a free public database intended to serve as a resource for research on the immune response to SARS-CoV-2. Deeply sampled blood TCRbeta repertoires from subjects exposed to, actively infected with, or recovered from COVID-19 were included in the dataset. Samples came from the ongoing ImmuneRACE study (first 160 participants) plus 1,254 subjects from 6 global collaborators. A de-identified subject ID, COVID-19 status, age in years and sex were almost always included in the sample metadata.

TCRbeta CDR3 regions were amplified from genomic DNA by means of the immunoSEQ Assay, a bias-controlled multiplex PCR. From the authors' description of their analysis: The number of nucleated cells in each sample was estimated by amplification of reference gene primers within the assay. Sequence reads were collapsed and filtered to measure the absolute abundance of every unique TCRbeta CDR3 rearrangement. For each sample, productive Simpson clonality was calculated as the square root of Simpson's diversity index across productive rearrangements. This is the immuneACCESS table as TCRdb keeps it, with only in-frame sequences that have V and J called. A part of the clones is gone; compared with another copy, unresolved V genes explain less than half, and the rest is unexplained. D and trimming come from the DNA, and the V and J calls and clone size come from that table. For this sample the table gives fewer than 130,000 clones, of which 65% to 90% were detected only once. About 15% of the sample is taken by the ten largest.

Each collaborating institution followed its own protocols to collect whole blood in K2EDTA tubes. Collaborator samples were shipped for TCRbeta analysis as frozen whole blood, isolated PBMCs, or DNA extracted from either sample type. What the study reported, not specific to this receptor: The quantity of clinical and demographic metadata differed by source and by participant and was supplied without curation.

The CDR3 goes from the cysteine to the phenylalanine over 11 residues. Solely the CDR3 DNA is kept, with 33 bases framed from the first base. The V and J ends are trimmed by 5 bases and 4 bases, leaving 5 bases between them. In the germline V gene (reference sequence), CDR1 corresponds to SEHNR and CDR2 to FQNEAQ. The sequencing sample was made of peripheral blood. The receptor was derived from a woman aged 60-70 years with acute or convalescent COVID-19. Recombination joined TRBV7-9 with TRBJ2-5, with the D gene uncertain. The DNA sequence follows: TGTGCCAGCAGCATTAGAGAGACCCAGTACTTC. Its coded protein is CASSIRETQYF.